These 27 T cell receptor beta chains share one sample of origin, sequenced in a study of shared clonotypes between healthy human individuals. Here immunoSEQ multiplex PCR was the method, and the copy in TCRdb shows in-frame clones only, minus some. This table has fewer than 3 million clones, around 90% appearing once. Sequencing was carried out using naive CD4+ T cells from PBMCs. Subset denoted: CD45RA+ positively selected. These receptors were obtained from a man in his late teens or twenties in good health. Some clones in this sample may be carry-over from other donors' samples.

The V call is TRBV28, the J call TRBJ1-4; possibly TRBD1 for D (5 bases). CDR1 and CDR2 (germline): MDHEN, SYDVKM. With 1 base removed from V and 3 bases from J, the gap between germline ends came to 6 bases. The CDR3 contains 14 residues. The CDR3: CASSLLGANEKLFF. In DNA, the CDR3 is TGTGCCAGCAGTTTATTAGGGGCTAATGAAAAACTGTTTTTT.

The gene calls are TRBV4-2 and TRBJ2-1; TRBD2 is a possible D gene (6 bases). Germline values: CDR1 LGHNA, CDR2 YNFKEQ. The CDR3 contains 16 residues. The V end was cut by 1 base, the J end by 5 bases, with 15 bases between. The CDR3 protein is CASSQALASVHNEQFF. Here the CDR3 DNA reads TGTGCCAGCAGCCAAGCGTTGGCTAGCGTACACAATGAGCAGTTCTTC.

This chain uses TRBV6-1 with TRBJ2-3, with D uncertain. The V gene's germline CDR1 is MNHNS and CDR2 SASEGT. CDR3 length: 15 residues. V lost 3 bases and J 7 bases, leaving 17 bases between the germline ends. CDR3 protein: CASSDERSRIHTQYF. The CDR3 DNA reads TGTGCCAGCAGTGATGAACGTAGCCGGATTCATACGCAGTATTTT.

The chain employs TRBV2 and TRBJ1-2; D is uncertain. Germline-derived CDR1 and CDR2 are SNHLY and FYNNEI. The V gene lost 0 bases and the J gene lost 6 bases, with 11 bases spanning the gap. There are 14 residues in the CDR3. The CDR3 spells CASSEASGEDGYTF. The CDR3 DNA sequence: TGTGCCAGCAGTGAAGCGTCGGGAGAGGATGGCTACACCTTC.

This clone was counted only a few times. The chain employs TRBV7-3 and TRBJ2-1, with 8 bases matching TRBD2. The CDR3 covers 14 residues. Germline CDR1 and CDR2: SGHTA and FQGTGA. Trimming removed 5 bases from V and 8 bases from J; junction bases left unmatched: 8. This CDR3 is CASSNSGVRDEQFF. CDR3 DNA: TGTGCCAGCAGCAATAGCGGGGTTAGAGATGAGCAGTTCTTC.

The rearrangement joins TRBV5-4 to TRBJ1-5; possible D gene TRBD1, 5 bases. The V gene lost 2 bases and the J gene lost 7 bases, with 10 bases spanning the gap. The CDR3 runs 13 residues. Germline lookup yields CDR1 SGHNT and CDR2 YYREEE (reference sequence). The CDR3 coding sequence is TGTGCCAGCAGCTTCGGGGGGGGACAGCCCCAGCATTTT. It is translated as CASSFGGGQPQHF.

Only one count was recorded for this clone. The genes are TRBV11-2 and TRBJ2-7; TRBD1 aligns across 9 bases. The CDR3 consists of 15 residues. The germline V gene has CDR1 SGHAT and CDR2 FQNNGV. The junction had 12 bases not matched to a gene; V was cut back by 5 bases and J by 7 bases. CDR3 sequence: CASSPRRTGVMEQYF. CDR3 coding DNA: TGTGCCAGCAGCCCCCGACGGACAGGGGTGATGGAGCAGTACTTC. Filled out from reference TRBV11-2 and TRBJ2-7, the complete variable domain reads EAGVAQSPRYKIIEKRQSVAFWCNPISGHATLYWYQQILGQGPKLLIQFQNNGVVDDSQLPKDRFSAERLKGVDSTLKIQPAKLEDSAVYLCASSPRRTGVMEQYFGPGTRLTVT.

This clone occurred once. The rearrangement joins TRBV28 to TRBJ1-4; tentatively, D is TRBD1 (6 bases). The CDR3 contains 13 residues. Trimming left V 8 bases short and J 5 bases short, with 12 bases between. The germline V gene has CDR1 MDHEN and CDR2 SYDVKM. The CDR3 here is CASQGGTNEKLFF. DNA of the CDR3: TGTGCCAGCCAAGGGGGAACAAATGAAAAACTGTTTTTT.

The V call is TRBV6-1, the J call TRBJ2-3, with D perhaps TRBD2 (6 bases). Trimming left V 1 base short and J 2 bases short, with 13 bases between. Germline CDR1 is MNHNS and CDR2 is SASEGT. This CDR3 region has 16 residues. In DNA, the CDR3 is TGTGCCAGCAGTGAAGGGATTGGGACTTACACAGATACGCAGTATTTT. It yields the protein CASSEGIGTYTDTQYF.

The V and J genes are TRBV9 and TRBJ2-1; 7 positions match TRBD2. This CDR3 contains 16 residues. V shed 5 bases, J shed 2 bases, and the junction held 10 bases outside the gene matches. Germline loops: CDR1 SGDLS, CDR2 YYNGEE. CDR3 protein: CASSPWTRTPYNEQFF. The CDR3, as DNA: TGTGCCAGCAGTCCCTGGACTAGGACACCCTACAATGAGCAGTTCTTC.

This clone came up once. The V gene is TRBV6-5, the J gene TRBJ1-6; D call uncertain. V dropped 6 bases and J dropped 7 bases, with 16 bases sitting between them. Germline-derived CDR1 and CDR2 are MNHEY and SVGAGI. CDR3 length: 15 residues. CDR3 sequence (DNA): TGTGCCAGCAGGCCACCGGTGCTAGGGAATTCACCCCTCCACTTT. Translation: CASRPPVLGNSPLHF.

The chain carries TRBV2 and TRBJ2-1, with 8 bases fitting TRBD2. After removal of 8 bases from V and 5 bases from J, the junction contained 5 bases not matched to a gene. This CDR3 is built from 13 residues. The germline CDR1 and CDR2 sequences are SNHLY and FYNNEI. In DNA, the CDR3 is TGTGCCAGCGGGCGGGAGGTTGACAATGAGCAGTTCTTC. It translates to CASGREVDNEQFF.

The CDR3 region has the DNA TGTGCCAGCAGCCCGAGCTGGACTAGCGGAACCGGGGAGCTGTTTTTT. Its protein product is CASSPSWTSGTGELFF. The chain couples TRBV5-4 to TRBJ2-2; 10 positions match TRBD2. J gave up 5 bases and V 4 bases, and 8 bases lay outside the gene matches. Germline V gives CDR1 SGHNT, CDR2 YYREEE (reference sequence). The CDR3 has 16 amino acids. Looking up the rest from reference TRBV5-4 and TRBJ2-2 gives the full variable domain: ETGVTQSPTHLIKTRGQQVTLRCSSQSGHNTVSWYQQALGQGPQFIFQYYREEENGRGNFPPRFSGLQFPNYSSELNVNALELDDSALYLCASSPSWTSGTGELFFGEGSRLTVL.

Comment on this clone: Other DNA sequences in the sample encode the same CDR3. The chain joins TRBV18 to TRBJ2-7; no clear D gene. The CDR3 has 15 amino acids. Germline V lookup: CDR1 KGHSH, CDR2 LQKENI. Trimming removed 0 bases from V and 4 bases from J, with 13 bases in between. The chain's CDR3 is CASSPPGGRSYEQYF. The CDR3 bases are TGTGCCAGCTCACCACCAGGCGGCCGCTCATACGAGCAGTACTTC.

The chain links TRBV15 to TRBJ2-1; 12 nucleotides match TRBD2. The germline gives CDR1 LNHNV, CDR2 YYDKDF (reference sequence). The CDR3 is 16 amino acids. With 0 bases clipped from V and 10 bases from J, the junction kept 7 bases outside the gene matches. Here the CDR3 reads CATSRDRLTSGGEQFF. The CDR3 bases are TGTGCCACCAGCAGAGATCGTTTGACTAGCGGGGGCGAGCAGTTCTTC. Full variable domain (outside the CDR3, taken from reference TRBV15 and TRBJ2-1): DAMVIQNPRYQVTQFGKPVTLSCSQTLNHNVMYWYQQKSSQAPKLLFHYYDKDFNNEADTPDNFQSRRPNTSFCFLDIRSPGLGDTAMYLCATSRDRLTSGGEQFFGPGTRLTVL.

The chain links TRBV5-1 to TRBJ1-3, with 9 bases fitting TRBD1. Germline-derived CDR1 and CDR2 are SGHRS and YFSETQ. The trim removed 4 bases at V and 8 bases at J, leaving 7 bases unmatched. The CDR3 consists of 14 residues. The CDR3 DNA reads TGCGCCAGCAGCCCCGACAGGGGGAGGGACACCATATATTTT. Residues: CASSPDRGRDTIYF.

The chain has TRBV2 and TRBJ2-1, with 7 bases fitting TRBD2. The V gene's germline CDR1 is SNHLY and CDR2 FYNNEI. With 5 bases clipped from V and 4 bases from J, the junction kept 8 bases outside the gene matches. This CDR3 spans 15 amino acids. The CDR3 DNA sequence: TGTGCCAGCAGTCCCTCCGCGGGAGTGTACAATGAGCAGTTCTTC. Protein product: CASSPSAGVYNEQFF.

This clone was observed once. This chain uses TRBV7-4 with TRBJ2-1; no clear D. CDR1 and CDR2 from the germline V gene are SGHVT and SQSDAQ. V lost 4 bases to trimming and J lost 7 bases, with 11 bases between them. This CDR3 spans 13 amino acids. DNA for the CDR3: TGTGCCAGCAGCTCCCGCGTAGCTAATGAGCAGTTCTTC. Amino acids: CASSSRVANEQFF.

The CDR3 here is CSVDRKQTGGYTF. The DNA for the CDR3 is TGCAGCGTCGACAGGAAACAAACGGGCGGCTACACCTTC. The chain combines TRBV29-1 with TRBJ1-2; the D gene is possibly TRBD1 (6 bases). The CDR3 has 13 amino acids. Germline V gives CDR1 SQVTM, CDR2 ANQGSEA. V lost 6 bases, J lost 8 bases, and 19 bases lay in between. Using reference TRBV29-1 and TRBJ1-2 for the parts outside the CDR3, the full variable domain is SAVISQKPSRDICQRGTSLTIQCQVDSQVTMMFWYRQQPGQSLTLIATANQGSEATYESGFVIDKFPISRPNLTFSTLTVSNMSPEDSSIYLCSVDRKQTGGYTFGSGTRLTVV.

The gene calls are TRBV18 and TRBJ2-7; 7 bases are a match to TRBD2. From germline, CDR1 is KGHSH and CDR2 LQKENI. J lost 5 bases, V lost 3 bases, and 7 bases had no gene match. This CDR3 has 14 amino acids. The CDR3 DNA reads TGTGCCAGCTCACCGACTAGCCCTTCGGACGAGCAGTACTTC. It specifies CASSPTSPSDEQYF.

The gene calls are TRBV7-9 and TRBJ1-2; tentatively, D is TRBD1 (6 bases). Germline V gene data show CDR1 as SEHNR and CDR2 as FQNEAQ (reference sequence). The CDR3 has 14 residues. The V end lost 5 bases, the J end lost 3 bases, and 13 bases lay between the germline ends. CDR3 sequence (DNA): TGTGCCAGCAGCCAAAAGGGGGAGCACTATGGCTACACCTTC. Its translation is CASSQKGEHYGYTF.

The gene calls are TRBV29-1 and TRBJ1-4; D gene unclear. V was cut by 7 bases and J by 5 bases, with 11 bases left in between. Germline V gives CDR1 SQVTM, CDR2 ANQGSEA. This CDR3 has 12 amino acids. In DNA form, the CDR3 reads TGCAGCGCCGAATGGGCCAATGAAAAACTGTTTTTT. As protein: CSAEWANEKLFF.

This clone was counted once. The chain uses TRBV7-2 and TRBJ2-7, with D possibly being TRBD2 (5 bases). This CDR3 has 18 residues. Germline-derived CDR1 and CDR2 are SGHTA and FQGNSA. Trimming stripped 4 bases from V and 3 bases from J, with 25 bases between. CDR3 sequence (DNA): TGTGCCAGCAGCTCCCCTTGGCCTACAGCGGAAACTATCTACGAGCAGTACTTC. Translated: CASSSPWPTAETIYEQYF.

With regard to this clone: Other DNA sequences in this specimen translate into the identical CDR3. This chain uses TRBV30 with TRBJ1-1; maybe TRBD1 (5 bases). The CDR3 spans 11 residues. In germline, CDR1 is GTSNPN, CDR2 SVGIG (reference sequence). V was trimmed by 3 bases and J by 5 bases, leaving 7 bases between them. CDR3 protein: CAWRGRTEAFF. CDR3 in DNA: TGTGCCTGGAGGGGGCGGACTGAAGCTTTCTTT.

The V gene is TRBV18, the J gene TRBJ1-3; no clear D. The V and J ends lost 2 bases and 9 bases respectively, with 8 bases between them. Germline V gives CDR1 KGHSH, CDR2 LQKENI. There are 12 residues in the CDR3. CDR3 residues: CASSPNEGTIYF. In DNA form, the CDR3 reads TGTGCCAGCTCACCAAACGAGGGCACCATATATTTT.

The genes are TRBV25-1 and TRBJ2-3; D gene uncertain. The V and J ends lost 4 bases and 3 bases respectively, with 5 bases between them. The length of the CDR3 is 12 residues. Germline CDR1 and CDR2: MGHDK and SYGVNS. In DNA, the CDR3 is TGTGCCAGCAGTGTGGTTACAGATACGCAGTATTTT. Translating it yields CASSVVTDTQYF.

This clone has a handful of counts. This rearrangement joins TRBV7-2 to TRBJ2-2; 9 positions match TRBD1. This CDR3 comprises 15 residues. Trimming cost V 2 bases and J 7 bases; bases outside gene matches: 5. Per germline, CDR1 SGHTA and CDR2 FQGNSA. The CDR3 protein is CASSLIQGAVGELFF. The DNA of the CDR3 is TGTGCCAGCAGCTTAATACAGGGGGCGGTCGGGGAGCTGTTTTTT.